The 18 T cell receptor beta chains reported below all come from one sample, sequenced in a study of blood T cell repertoires in COVID-19 (dated by TCRdb to about 2020). The method behind the library was the immunoSEQ multiplex PCR assay. TCRdb provides this immuneACCESS table in a form limited to in-frame rearrangements. Some clones are lacking; in checked studies, under half of them reflect an unresolved V gene, and why the rest are absent is not known. Present in this sample are hundreds of thousands of clones, about 83% of which were seen just once. Roughly 2% of the sample lies in the top ten. The sample consisted of PBMCs or T cells enriched from blood (not recorded which). The source is a woman aged 45 to 65 who had recovered from COVID-19.

The chain has TRBV5-1 and TRBJ1-5; D not certain. The length of the CDR3 is 13 residues. Germline V gene data show CDR1 as SGHRS and CDR2 as YFSETQ. V lost 3 bases, J lost 7 bases, and 11 bases lay in between. The CDR3 coding sequence is TGCGCCAGCAGCTCCAGCCCGGGGCAGCCCCAGCATTTT. Protein sequence: CASSSSPGQPQHF.

The chain has TRBV6-5 and TRBJ1-4; unclear D gene. The CDR3 is 10 amino acids. Germline CDR1 is MNHEY and CDR2 is SVGAGI. V shed 6 bases and J shed 7 bases, with 3 bases lying between them. CDR3 bases: TGTGCCAGCAGGAGTGAAAAACTGTTTTTT. The encoded protein is CASRSEKLFF.

The V gene is TRBV4-1, the J gene TRBJ2-3; weak D call: TRBD2 (5 bases). The CDR3 loop spans 16 amino acids. V dropped 4 bases and J dropped 0 bases, with 14 bases sitting between them. Germline V gene data show CDR1 as MGHRA and CDR2 as YSYEKL. CDR3 protein: CASSLSLGASTDTQYF. For the CDR3, the DNA is TGCGCCAGCAGCCTCTCGTTGGGAGCGAGCACAGATACGCAGTATTTT.

CDR3 DNA: TGTGCCAGTAGTGTTAACAGGGGTACTGAAGCTTTCTTT. Translating it yields CASSVNRGTEAFF. The V and J genes are TRBV19 and TRBJ1-1; 7 positions match TRBD1. J gave up 5 bases and V 5 bases, and 5 bases lay outside the gene matches. Germline V gives CDR1 LNHDA, CDR2 SQIVND (reference sequence). The CDR3 has 13 residues.

The V call is TRBV6-5, the J call TRBJ1-3; D is ambiguous. The V and J ends lost 2 bases and 4 bases respectively, with 12 bases between them. The CDR3 length is 15 residues. Germline V lookup: CDR1 MNHEY, CDR2 SVGAGI. CDR3 coding DNA: TGTGCCAGCAGTTACGACTCCCGAGCCGGAAACACCATATATTTT. Its protein is CASSYDSRAGNTIYF.

This clone was recorded once. Other DNA variants within this sample encode the same CDR3. The J gene is TRBJ2-7, the V gene TRBV28; 7 bases agree with TRBD2. The CDR3 sequence is 12 residues long. Unmatched junction bases numbered 4, after V lost 7 bases and J lost 4 bases. CDR1 is MDHEN, CDR2 SYDVKM, per germline. The chain's CDR3 is CASKEGGYEQYF. The CDR3 DNA sequence: TGTGCCAGCAAGGAGGGAGGGTACGAGCAGTACTTC.

The J gene is TRBJ1-2, the V gene TRBV5-4; D uncertain. Germline-derived CDR1 and CDR2 are SGHNT and YYREEE (reference sequence). This CDR3 has 14 residues. Trimming shortened V by 4 bases and J by 7 bases, and 17 bases separated the two germline ends. The CDR3 region is CASSPLWAFGGYTF. CDR3 DNA: TGTGCCAGCAGCCCCCTTTGGGCTTTCGGTGGCTACACCTTC.

V usage is TRBV10-3 and J usage is TRBJ2-7; a weak D match, TRBD1 (6 bases). This CDR3 spans 14 amino acids. With 3 bases removed from V and 1 base from J, the gap between germline ends came to 10 bases. Germline V gene lookup returns CDR1 ENHRY and CDR2 SYGVKD. The CDR3 nucleotides read TGTGCCATCAGTGACCACACAGGGTCCTACGAGCAGTACTTC. This codes for CAISDHTGSYEQYF.

As regards this clone: Other nucleotide sequences in the sample specify the same CDR3. The CDR3 is CASSQQENTEAFF. The CDR3 DNA is TGTGCCAGCAGTCAACAAGAGAACACTGAAGCTTTCTTT. The chain has TRBV7-3 and TRBJ1-1, with D hard to call. This CDR3 has 13 residues. Germline CDR1 and CDR2: SGHTA and FQGTGA. Between the trimmed V and J ends, which lost 6 bases and 1 base, there was a span of 9 bases.

The V gene is TRBV5-5, the J gene TRBJ2-5; 7 bases are shared with TRBD2. CDR1 and CDR2 (germline): SGHKS, YYEKEE (reference sequence). Trimming at V came to 4 bases and at J to 5 bases, leaving 8 bases not matched to a gene. This CDR3 has 14 amino acids. The CDR3, as DNA: TGTGCCAGCAGCCTGACGGGAGGTGGGGAGACCCAGTACTTC. Amino acids: CASSLTGGGETQYF.

V usage is TRBV5-1 and J usage is TRBJ2-1; weak D call: TRBD2 (6 bases). There are 15 residues in the CDR3. V was shortened by 3 bases and J by 7 bases, with 17 bases between the two germline ends. Germline CDR1 reads SGHRS; CDR2 reads YFSETQ. CDR3 DNA sequence: TGCGCCAGCAGCTCCGGGACTCAACTTTCGAATGAGCAGTTCTTC. It encodes CASSSGTQLSNEQFF. Full variable domain (rest looked up from reference TRBV5-1 and TRBJ2-1): KAGVTQTPRYLIKTRGQQVTLSCSPISGHRSVSWYQQTPGQGLQFLFEYFSETQRNKGNFPGRFSGRQFSNSRSEMNVSTLELGDSALYLCASSSGTQLSNEQFFGPGTRLTVL.

V gene TRBV4-2 combines with J gene TRBJ1-4; D not resolved. The ends were cut back, 1 base at V and 0 bases at J, with 6 bases in the middle. Per the germline V gene, CDR1 is LGHNA and CDR2 is YNFKEQ. There are 15 residues in the CDR3. DNA of the CDR3: TGTGCCAGCAGCCAAGGCGGAACAACTAATGAAAAACTGTTTTTT. This codes for CASSQGGTTNEKLFF.

Only a few counts were recorded for this clone. The rearrangement uses TRBV7-2 and TRBJ1-5; D is perhaps TRBD1 (5 bases). Looked up from germline, CDR1 is SGHTA and CDR2 is FQGNSA. The CDR3 sequence is 13 residues long. Trimming took off 7 bases at V and 4 bases at J, with 11 bases between the two ends. The CDR3 reads CASNQGTNQPQHF. CDR3 DNA: TGTGCCAGCAATCAAGGGACTAATCAGCCCCAGCATTTT.

The chain is built from TRBV28 and TRBJ2-1; 10 bases align to TRBD2. Germline loops: CDR1 MDHEN, CDR2 SYDVKM. V lost 4 bases to trimming and J lost 9 bases; unmatched junction nucleotides: 6. The CDR3 loop spans 14 amino acids. CDR3 protein: CASSSAGGLGEQFF. CDR3 DNA: TGTGCCAGCAGTTCAGCGGGAGGGTTAGGTGAGCAGTTCTTC. The full variable domain, with the rest looked up from reference TRBV28 and TRBJ2-1, is DVKVTQSSRYLVKRTGEKVFLECVQDMDHENMFWYRQDPGLGLRLIYFSYDVKMKEKGDIPEGYSVSREKKERFSLILESASTNQTSMYLCASSSAGGLGEQFFGPGTRLTVL.

This clone was recorded only once. J is TRBJ1-2 and V is TRBV19; TRBD1 agrees at 7 bases. Germline V gene lookup returns CDR1 LNHDA and CDR2 SQIVND (reference sequence). The CDR3 runs 14 residues. With V trimmed by 5 bases and J by 8 bases, 11 bases remained unmatched. CDR3 amino acids: CASSPDRERTGYTF. The CDR3 nucleotides read TGTGCCAGTAGTCCCGACAGGGAAAGGACGGGCTACACCTTC. The full variable domain, completed using reference TRBV19 and TRBJ1-2, is DGGITQSPKYLFRKEGQNVTLSCEQNLNHDAMYWYRQDPGQGLRLIYYSQIVNDFQKGDIAEGYSVSREKKESFPLTVTSAQKNPTAFYLCASSPDRERTGYTFGSGTRLTVV.

A few counts support this clone. The CDR3 DNA is TGTGCCAGCAGCTTAAATACAGGGGGCTTTGGGGCCAACGTCCTGACTTTC. Encoded protein: CASSLNTGGFGANVLTF. The V gene is TRBV7-3, the J gene TRBJ2-6; 9 bases are a match to TRBD1. This CDR3 region has 17 residues. V lost 1 base to trimming and J lost 3 bases; unmatched junction nucleotides: 4. CDR1 SGHTA and CDR2 FQGTGA come from the germline V gene.

V is TRBV28 and J is TRBJ1-2; perhaps TRBD1 as D (5 bases). In germline, CDR1 is MDHEN, CDR2 SYDVKM. V dropped 5 bases and J dropped 2 bases, with 15 bases sitting between them. CDR3 size: 15 residues. The CDR3 coding sequence is TGTGCCAGCAGTCCTTCAGGGATCGAAAACTATGGCTACACCTTC. It codes for CASSPSGIENYGYTF.

V gene TRBV15 combines with J gene TRBJ2-2; 7 bases line up with TRBD1. This CDR3 contains 16 residues. V was clipped by 4 bases and J by 0 bases; unmatched bases: 5. From germline, CDR1 is LNHNV and CDR2 YYDKDF (reference sequence). CDR3 DNA: TGTGCCACCAGCACTAGACAGGGATCGAACACCGGGGAGCTGTTTTTT. Amino acid sequence: CATSTRQGSNTGELFF.